This T cell receptor beta chain was obtained from a study of CD8+ T cells in alopecia areata. The treatment: oral pan-JAK inhibitor, 5-10 mg twice daily. TCR sequencing used cDNA made by reverse transcription of extracted RNA. The table came from immunoSEQ multiplex PCR; TCRdb's copy has only in-frame clones and leaves some out. The sample lists roughly 220,000 clones; approximately 72% were seen once. The sequencing used CD4+ T cells sorted from blood, collected between weeks 43 and 45, from a patient treated with tofacitinib. The receptor's source is a human donor with alopecia areata.

The CDR3 nucleotides are TGCGCCAGCAGCTGGGTAGCGGGGGCTAACAACAATGAGCAGTTCTTC. Encoded protein: CASSWVAGANNNEQFF. The chain employs TRBV5-1 and TRBJ2-1; TRBD2 aligns across 9 bases. Trimming cost V 3 bases and J 5 bases; bases outside gene matches: 9. This CDR3 spans 16 amino acids. Germline V gene lookup returns CDR1 SGHRS and CDR2 YFSETQ. The whole variable domain, filled in from reference TRBV5-1 and TRBJ2-1, reads KAGVTQTPRYLIKTRGQQVTLSCSPISGHRSVSWYQQTPGQGLQFLFEYFSETQRNKGNFPGRFSGRQFSNSRSEMNVSTLELGDSALYLCASSWVAGANNNEQFFGPGTRLTVL.